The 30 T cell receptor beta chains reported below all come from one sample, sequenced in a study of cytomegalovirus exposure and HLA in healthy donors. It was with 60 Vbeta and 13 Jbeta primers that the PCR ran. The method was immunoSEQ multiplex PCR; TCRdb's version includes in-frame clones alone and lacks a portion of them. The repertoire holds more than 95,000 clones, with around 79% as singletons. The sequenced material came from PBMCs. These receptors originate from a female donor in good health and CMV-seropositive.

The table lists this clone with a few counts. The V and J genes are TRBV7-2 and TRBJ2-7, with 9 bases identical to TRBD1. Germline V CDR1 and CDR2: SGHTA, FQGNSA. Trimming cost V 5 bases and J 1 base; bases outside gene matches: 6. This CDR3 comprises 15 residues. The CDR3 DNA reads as TGTGCCAGCAGCCCCGCCGGGACAGGGTCCTACGAGCAGTACTTC. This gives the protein CASSPAGTGSYEQYF.

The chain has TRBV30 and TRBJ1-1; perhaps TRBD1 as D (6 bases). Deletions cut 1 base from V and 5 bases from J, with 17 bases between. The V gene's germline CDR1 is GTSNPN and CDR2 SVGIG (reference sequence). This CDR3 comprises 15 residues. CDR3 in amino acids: CAWSAPGGALTEAFF. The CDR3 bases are TGTGCCTGGAGTGCCCCCGGGGGGGCGCTTACTGAAGCTTTCTTT.

The CDR3 sequence: CASSPARGHANTEAFF. The CDR3 nucleotides are TGTGCCAGCAGCCCCGCACGGGGACACGCGAACACTGAAGCTTTCTTT. The chain couples TRBV5-4 to TRBJ1-1; weak D call: TRBD1 (6 bases). V shed 4 bases and J shed 1 base, with 17 bases lying between them. In germline, CDR1 is SGHNT, CDR2 YYREEE (reference sequence). This CDR3 has 16 residues.

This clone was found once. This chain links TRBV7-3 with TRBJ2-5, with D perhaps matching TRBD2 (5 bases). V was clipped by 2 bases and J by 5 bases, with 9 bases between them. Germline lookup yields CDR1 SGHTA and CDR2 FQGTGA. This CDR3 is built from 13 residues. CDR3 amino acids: CASSLSRDETQYF. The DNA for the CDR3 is TGTGCCAGCAGCTTATCCCGGGATGAGACCCAGTACTTC.

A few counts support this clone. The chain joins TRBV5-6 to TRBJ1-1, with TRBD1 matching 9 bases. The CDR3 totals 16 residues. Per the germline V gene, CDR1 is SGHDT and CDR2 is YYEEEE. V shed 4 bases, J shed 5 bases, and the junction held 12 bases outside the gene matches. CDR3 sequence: CASSRNLQGAGTEAFF. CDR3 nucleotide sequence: TGTGCCAGCAGCCGTAATCTACAGGGGGCGGGGACTGAAGCTTTCTTT. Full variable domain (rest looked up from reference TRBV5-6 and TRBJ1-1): DAGVTQSPTHLIKTRGQQVTLRCSPKSGHDTVSWYQQALGQGPQFIFQYYEEEERQRGNFPDRFSGHQFPNYSSELNVNALLLGDSALYLCASSRNLQGAGTEAFFGQGTRLTVV.

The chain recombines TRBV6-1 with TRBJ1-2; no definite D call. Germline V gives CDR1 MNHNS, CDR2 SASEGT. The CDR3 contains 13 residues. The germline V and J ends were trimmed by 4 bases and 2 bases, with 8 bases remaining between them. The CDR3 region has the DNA TGTGCCAGCAGTGTTGGAGGGAACTATGGCTACACCTTC. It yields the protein CASSVGGNYGYTF.

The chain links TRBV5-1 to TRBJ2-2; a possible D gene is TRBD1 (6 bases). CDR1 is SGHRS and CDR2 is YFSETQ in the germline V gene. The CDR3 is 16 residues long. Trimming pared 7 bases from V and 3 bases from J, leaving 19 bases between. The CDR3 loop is CASWGVTGTDTGELFF. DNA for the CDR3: TGCGCCAGCTGGGGAGTTACAGGGACGGACACCGGGGAGCTGTTTTTT.

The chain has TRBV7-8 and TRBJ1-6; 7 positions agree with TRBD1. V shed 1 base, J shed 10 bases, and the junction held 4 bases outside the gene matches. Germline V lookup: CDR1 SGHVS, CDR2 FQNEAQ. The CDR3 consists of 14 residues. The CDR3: CASSLGTGDSPLHF. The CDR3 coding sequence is TGTGCCAGCAGCTTAGGCACAGGGGACTCACCCCTCCACTTT.

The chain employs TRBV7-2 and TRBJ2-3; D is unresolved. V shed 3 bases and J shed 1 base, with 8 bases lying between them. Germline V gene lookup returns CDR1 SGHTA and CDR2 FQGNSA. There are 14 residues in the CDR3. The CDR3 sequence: CASSFHPGTDTQYF. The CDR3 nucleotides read TGTGCCAGCAGCTTCCACCCAGGCACAGATACGCAGTATTTT.

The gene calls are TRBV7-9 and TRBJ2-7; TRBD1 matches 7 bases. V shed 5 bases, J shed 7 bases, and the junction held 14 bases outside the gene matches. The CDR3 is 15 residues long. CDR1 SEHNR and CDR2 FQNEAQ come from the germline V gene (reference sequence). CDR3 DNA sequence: TGTGCCAGCAGCCCCCCGCTGGGACAGCGACAAGAGCAGTACTTC. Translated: CASSPPLGQRQEQYF.

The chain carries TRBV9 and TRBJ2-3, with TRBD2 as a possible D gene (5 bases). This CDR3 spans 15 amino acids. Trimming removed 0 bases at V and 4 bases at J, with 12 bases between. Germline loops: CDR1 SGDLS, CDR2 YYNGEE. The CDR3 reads CASSVGGGRSDTQYF. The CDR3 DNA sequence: TGTGCCAGCAGCGTAGGAGGTGGGAGATCAGATACGCAGTATTTT. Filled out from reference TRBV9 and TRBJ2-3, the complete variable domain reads DSGVTQTPKHLITATGQRVTLRCSPRSGDLSVYWYQQSLDQGLQFLIQYYNGEERAKGNILERFSAQQFPDLHSELNLSSLELGDSALYFCASSVGGGRSDTQYFGPGTRLTVL.

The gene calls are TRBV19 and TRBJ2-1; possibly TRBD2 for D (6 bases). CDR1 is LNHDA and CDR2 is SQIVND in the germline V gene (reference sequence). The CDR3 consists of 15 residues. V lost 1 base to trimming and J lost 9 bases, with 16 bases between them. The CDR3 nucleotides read TGTGCCAGTAGTATAGGGGCGGGGCGGGGAGTTGAGCAGTTCTTC. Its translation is CASSIGAGRGVEQFF.

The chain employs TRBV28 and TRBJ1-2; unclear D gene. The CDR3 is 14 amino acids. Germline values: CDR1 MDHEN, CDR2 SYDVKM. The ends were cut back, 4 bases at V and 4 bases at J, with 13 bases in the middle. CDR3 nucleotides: TGTGCCAGCAGTTCCATGAGGGCAGGCTATGGCTACACCTTC. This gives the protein CASSSMRAGYGYTF.

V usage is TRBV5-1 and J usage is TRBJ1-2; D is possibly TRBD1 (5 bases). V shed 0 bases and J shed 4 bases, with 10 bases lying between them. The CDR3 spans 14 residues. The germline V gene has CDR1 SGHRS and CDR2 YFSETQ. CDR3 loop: CASSLGTGSYGYTF. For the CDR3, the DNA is TGCGCCAGCAGCTTGGGAACAGGTTCCTATGGCTACACCTTC.

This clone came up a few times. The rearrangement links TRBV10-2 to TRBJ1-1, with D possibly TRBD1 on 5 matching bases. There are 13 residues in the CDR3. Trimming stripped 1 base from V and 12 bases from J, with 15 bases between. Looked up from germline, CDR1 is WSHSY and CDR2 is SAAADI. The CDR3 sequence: CASSELGGQGPFF. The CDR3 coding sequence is TGCGCCAGCAGTGAGTTGGGGGGTCAGGGTCCTTTCTTT.

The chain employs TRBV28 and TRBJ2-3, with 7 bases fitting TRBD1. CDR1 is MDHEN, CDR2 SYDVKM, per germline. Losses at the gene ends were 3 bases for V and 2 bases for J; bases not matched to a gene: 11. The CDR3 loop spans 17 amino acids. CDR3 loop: CASSFPTGSLFTDTQYF. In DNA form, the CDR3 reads TGTGCCAGCAGTTTTCCGACAGGGAGCCTATTCACAGATACGCAGTATTTT.

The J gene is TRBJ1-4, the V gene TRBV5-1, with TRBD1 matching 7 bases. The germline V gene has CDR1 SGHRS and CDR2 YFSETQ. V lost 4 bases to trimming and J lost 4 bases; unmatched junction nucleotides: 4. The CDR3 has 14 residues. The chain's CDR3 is CASSRTGFNEKLFF. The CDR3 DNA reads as TGCGCCAGCAGCAGGACAGGTTTTAATGAAAAACTGTTTTTT.

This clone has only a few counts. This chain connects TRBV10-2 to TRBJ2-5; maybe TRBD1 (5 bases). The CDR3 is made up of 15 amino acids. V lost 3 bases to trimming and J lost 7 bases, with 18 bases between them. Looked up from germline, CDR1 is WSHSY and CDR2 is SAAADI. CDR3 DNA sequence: TGCGCCAGCAGTGATAGGGCAGGGTGGGCAGGGACCCAGTACTTC. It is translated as CASSDRAGWAGTQYF.

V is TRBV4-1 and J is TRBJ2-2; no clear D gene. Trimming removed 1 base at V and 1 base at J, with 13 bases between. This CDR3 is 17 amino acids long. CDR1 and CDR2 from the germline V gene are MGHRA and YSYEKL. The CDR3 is CASSQVFTTGNTGELFF. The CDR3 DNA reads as TGCGCCAGCAGCCAAGTTTTTACGACGGGGAACACCGGGGAGCTGTTTTTT.

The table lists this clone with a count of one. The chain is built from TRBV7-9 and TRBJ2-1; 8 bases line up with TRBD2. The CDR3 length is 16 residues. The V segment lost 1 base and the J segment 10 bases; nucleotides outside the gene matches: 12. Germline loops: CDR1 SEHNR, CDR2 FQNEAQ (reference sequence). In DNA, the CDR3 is TGTGCCAGCAGCTTAGGAGGGGCGGGGGGAGAGGGGGAGCAGTTCTTC. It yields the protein CASSLGGAGGEGEQFF.

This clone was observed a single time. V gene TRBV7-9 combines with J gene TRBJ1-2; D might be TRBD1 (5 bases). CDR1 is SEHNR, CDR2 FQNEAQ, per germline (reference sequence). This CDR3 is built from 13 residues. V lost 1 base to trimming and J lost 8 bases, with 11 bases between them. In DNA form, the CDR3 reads TGTGCCAGCAGCTTAGGACAGACAAGCGGCTACACCTTC. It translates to CASSLGQTSGYTF.

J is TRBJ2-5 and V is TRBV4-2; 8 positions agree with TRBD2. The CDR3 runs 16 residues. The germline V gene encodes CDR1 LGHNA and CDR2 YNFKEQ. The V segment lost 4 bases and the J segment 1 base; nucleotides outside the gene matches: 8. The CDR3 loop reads CASSRTGGGPQETQYF. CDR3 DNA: TGTGCCAGCAGCCGTACGGGGGGGGGTCCCCAAGAGACCCAGTACTTC.

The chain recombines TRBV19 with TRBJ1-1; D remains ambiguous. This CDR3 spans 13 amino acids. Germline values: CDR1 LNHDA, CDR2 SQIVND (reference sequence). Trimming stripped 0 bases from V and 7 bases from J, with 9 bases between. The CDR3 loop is CASSIDVAFEAFF. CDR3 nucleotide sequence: TGTGCCAGTAGTATAGACGTAGCCTTTGAAGCTTTCTTT.

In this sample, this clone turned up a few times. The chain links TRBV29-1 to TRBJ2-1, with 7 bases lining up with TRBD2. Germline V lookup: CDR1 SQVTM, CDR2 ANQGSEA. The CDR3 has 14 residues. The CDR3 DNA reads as TGCAGTGGGGAGGCGGGAGTGGGCTACAATGAGCAGTTCTTC. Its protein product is CSGEAGVGYNEQFF.

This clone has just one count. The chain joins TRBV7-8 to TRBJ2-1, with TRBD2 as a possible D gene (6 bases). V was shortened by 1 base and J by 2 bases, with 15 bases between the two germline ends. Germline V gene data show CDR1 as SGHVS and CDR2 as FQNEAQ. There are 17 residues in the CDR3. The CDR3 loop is CASSLVPGLGAYNEQFF. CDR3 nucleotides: TGTGCCAGCAGCTTAGTACCGGGACTCGGGGCCTACAATGAGCAGTTCTTC.

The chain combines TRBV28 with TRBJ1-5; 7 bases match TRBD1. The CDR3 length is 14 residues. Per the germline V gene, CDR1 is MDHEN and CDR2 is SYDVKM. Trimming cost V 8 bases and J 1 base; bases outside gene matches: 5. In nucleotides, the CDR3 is TGTGCCAGCGGGTCAGGGGGGAGCAATCAGCCCCAGCATTTT. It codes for CASGSGGSNQPQHF. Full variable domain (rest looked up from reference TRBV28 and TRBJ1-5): DVKVTQSSRYLVKRTGEKVFLECVQDMDHENMFWYRQDPGLGLRLIYFSYDVKMKEKGDIPEGYSVSREKKERFSLILESASTNQTSMYLCASGSGGSNQPQHFGDGTRLSIL.

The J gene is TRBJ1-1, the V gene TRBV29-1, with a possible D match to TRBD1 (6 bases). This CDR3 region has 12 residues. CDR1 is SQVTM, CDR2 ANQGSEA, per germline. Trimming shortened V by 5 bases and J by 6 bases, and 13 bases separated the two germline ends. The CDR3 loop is CSVRGGGPEAFF. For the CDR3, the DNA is TGCAGCGTTAGAGGGGGGGGCCCTGAAGCTTTCTTT.

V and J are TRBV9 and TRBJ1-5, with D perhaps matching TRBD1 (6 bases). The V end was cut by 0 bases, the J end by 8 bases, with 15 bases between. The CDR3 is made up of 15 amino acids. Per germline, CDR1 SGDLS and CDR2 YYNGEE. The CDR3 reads CASSVEGQPYEPQHF. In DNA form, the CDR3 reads TGTGCCAGCAGCGTAGAAGGACAGCCTTATGAGCCCCAGCATTTT.

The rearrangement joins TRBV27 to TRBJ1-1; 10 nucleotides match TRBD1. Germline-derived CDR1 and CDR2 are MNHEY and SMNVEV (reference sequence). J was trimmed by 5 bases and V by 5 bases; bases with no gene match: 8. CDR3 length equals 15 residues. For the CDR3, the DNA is TGTGCCAGCAGTCACCAGGACAGGGGGAGGACTGAAGCTTTCTTT. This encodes CASSHQDRGRTEAFF.

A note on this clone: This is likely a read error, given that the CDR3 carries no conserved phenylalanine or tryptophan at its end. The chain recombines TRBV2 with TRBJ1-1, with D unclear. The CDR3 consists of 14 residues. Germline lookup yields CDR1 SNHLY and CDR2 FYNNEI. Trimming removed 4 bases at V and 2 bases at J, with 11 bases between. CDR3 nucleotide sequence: TGTGCCAGCAGTGGGAGATCTAGCAACACTGAAGCTTTCTTG. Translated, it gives CASSGRSSNTEAFL.